This entry features one T cell receptor beta chain sequence. Its antigen is currently unknown. In the PCR, 60 Vbeta and 13 Jbeta primers were used. The protocol was immunoSEQ multiplex PCR, while the TCRdb copy is restricted to in-frame clones and leaves out a portion. The sample consists of 120,000 to 150,000 clones, about 70% of them appearing once. The data are from a study of cytomegalovirus exposure and HLA in healthy donors. General study findings and limits: Follow-up analysis seemed to connect common viral pathogens with several of the most significant clusters identified. Later work found that TCR association rates differed between HLA loci; DRB1 had the most and HLA-C the fewest. Overall, around 160 TCR beta chains were annotated as cytomegalovirus-associated. Some V segments could not be told apart, so they were left out, TRBV6-2 and TRBV6-3 among them.

The germline V gene encodes CDR1 LGHNA and CDR2 YNFKEQ. The CDR3 sequence is 19 residues long. V dropped 1 base and J dropped 2 bases, with 21 bases sitting between them. The chain joins TRBV4-2 to TRBJ2-1, with D tentatively TRBD2 (7 bases). The source material was PBMCs. The sequence was collected from a woman in her 40s in good health and CMV-seronegative. CDR3 bases: TGTGCCAGCAGCCAAGGGGCTGGGATGGGGGGGCCTCCCTACAATGAGCAGTTCTTC. Its protein product is CASSQGAGMGGPPYNEQFF.